This TCR beta chain was captured by sequencing in a study of blood T cell repertoires in COVID-19. Study background: COVID-19 samples collected from the United States, Italy and Spain covered acute and convalescent phases. In each case, the material was cDNA or gDNA derived from T cells, B-cell-depleted T cells, or PBMCs.

The data were produced by immunoSEQ multiplex PCR, yet TCRdb's version contains in-frame clones alone and is incomplete. Here the sample spans under 250,000 clones, around nine tenths being singletons. The CDR3 spans 14 residues. V dropped 4 bases and J dropped 6 bases, with 16 bases sitting between them. The chain links TRBV23-1 to TRBJ2-7; the D gene is possibly TRBD1 (6 bases). TRBV23-1 is marked as an open reading frame, function uncertain. The receptor comes from a woman aged 55-69 years who had recovered from COVID-19. The sample consisted of peripheral blood. The CDR3: CASSLGSTGSEQYF. For the CDR3, the DNA is TGCGCCAGCAGTCTGGGGTCTACAGGGTCCGAGCAGTACTTC.